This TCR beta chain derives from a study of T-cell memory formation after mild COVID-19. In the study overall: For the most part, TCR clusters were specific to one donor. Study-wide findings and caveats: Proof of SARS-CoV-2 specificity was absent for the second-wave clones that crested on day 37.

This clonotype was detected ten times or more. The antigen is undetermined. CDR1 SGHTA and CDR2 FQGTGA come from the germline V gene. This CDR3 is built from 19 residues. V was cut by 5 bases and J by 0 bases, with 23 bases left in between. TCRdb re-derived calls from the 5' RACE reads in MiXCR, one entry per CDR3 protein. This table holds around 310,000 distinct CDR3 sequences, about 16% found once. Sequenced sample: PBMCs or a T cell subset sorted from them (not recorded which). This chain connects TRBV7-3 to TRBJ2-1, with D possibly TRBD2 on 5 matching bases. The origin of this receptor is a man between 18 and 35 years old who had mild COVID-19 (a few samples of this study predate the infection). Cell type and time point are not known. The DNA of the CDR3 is TGTGCCAGCAGCCCATATGCCCCCAGGACTTTATACTCCTACAATGAGCAGTTCTTC. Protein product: CASSPYAPRTLYSYNEQFF.